One sample yielded the 23 T cell receptor beta chains listed below, sequenced in a study of blood T cell repertoires in COVID-19 (dated by TCRdb to the early 2020s). Libraries were constructed by the immunoSEQ multiplex PCR assay. Here the immuneACCESS table is served through TCRdb, limited to in-frame sequences with V and J called. Missing clones are a known gap in these copies; in checked studies unresolved V genes cover under half, and the rest lacks a known reason. For this sample the table gives fewer than 45,000 clones, of which 88% were detected only once. The ten largest clones represent around 15% of the sample. Sequencing was carried out using peripheral blood. The origin of the receptors is a human donor in a cohort sampled during active COVID-19.

The chain employs TRBV6-5 and TRBJ2-1; 7 nucleotides match TRBD1. Germline CDR1 MNHEY, CDR2 SVGAGI. There are 15 residues in the CDR3. The J segment lost 4 bases and the V segment lost 7 bases, leaving 10 bases of the junction unmatched. The CDR3 loop is CASILQGSGYNEQFF. In nucleotides, the CDR3 is TGTGCCAGCATTTTACAGGGGTCCGGATACAATGAGCAGTTCTTC.

This clone was picked up one time. The CDR3, as DNA: TGCGCCAGCAGCTTGGGACAGGCTAATTCACCCCTCCACTTT. Amino acid sequence: CASSLGQANSPLHF. J is TRBJ1-6 and V is TRBV5-1; TRBD1 is a possible D gene (6 bases). The germline V gene encodes CDR1 SGHRS and CDR2 YFSETQ. Trimming left V 0 bases short and J 6 bases short, with 7 bases between. This CDR3 region has 14 residues.

In this sample, this clone turned up a few times. This chain links TRBV9 with TRBJ2-5; 16 nucleotides line up with TRBD2. Trimming at V came to 0 bases and at J to 5 bases, leaving 13 bases not matched to a gene. The CDR3 consists of 20 residues. Looked up from germline, CDR1 is SGDLS and CDR2 is YYNGEE. Here the CDR3 reads CASSVGNSGTSGGASETQYF. The CDR3 DNA sequence: TGTGCCAGCAGCGTAGGCAACTCCGGGACTAGCGGGGGGGCTAGCGAGACCCAGTACTTC.

This sequence joins TRBV3-1 (or the pseudogene TRBV3-2) and TRBJ1-3, with D perhaps TRBD1 (6 bases). There are 16 residues in the CDR3. Trimming took off 3 bases at V and 0 bases at J, with 12 bases between the two ends. Germline V gene data show CDR1 as LGHDT and CDR2 as YNNKEL (reference sequence). CDR3 DNA sequence: TGTGCCAGCAGCCATCAGACAGGCGGCTCTGGAAACACCATATATTTT. This translates into CASSHQTGGSGNTIYF.

The V gene is TRBV7-2, the J gene TRBJ2-1, with D possibly matching TRBD1 (5 bases). CDR3 length: 15 residues. CDR1 SGHTA and CDR2 FQGNSA come from the germline V gene. V was pared by 1 base and J by 8 bases, with 15 bases between. CDR3 region: CASSLGGAPRDEQFF. The CDR3 DNA follows: TGTGCCAGCAGCTTAGGGGGCGCCCCCAGGGATGAGCAGTTCTTC.

The gene calls are TRBV9 and TRBJ2-5; the match to TRBD1 covers 9 bases. V lost 4 bases and J lost 14; bases outside the gene matches: 6. There are 11 residues in the CDR3. From germline, CDR1 is SGDLS and CDR2 YYNGEE. CDR3 coding DNA: TGTGCCAGCAGCAACCACAGGGGGCAATACTTC. It specifies CASSNHRGQYF.

A few counts support this clone. This chain links TRBV7-2 with TRBJ2-1, with a weak D call TRBD2 (5 bases). Trimming cost V 5 bases and J 5 bases, with 16 bases left between them. Germline values: CDR1 SGHTA, CDR2 FQGNSA. This CDR3 spans 15 amino acids. The CDR3 reads CASSLEGVSDNEQFF. For the CDR3, the DNA is TGTGCCAGCAGCCTAGAGGGAGTATCCGACAATGAGCAGTTCTTC.

This sequence joins TRBV19 and TRBJ1-2; possibly TRBD1 for D (5 bases). The CDR3 consists of 15 residues. Germline V gives CDR1 LNHDA, CDR2 SQIVND (reference sequence). V lost 6 bases to trimming and J lost 3 bases, with 17 bases between them. CDR3 residues: CASSRFEDNHYGYTF. The CDR3 nucleotides read TGTGCCAGTAGCCGATTCGAGGACAACCACTATGGCTACACCTTC.

The chain combines TRBV3-1 (or the pseudogene TRBV3-2) with TRBJ1-5, with D tentatively TRBD1 (5 bases). Germline CDR1 reads LGHDT; CDR2 reads YNNKEL (reference sequence). The ends were cut back, 0 bases at V and 5 bases at J, with 11 bases in the middle. The CDR3 contains 15 residues. CDR3 DNA: TGTGCCAGCAGCCAAGAGCCAGGGTCGCATCAGCCCCAGCATTTT. This gives the protein CASSQEPGSHQPQHF.

The rearrangement joins TRBV7-2 to TRBJ2-1, with 10 nucleotides matching TRBD2. The CDR3 is made up of 14 amino acids. Per germline, CDR1 SGHTA and CDR2 FQGNSA. J was trimmed by 7 bases and V by 5 bases; bases with no gene match: 5. DNA for the CDR3: TGTGCCAGCAGCCCAGGACTAGCGGCAAATGAGCAGTTCTTC. Protein: CASSPGLAANEQFF.

This chain joins TRBV3-1 (or the pseudogene TRBV3-2) and TRBJ1-1; D is unresolved. The V and J ends lost 1 base and 5 bases respectively, with 11 bases between them. This CDR3 comprises 14 residues. Per germline, CDR1 LGHDT and CDR2 YNNKEL (reference sequence). The CDR3 reads CASSQGEVWTEAFF. The CDR3 coding sequence is TGTGCCAGCAGCCAAGGCGAGGTTTGGACTGAAGCTTTCTTT.

The gene calls are TRBV7-2 and TRBJ1-2, with TRBD1 matching over 10 bases. Trimming removed 5 bases from V and 7 bases from J; junction bases left unmatched: 7. Germline values: CDR1 SGHTA, CDR2 FQGNSA. CDR3 length: 14 residues. The CDR3 nucleotides read TGTGCCAGCAGCCTCGGACAGGGGGGGGGTGGCTACACCTTC. The encoded protein is CASSLGQGGGGYTF.

The gene calls are TRBV4-3 and TRBJ1-2; the match to TRBD1 covers 11 bases. This CDR3 region has 15 residues. Trimming at V came to 0 bases and at J to 8 bases, leaving 5 bases not matched to a gene. From germline, CDR1 is LGHNA and CDR2 YSLEER. CDR3 DNA: TGCGCCAGCAGCCAAGATCGGTGGACAGGGGGCGGCTACACCTTC. This translates into CASSQDRWTGGGYTF.

The chain recombines TRBV4-3 with TRBJ1-1; 8 nucleotides match TRBD1. The CDR3 loop spans 14 amino acids. V lost 1 base, J lost 6 bases, and 4 bases stayed unmatched. In germline, CDR1 is LGHNA, CDR2 YSLEER. The CDR3 reads CASSQAGTGAEAFF. CDR3 DNA sequence: TGCGCCAGCAGCCAAGCCGGGACAGGTGCTGAAGCTTTCTTT.

The chain is built from TRBV12-3 or TRBV12-4 and TRBJ1-1; no firm D call. Trimming took off 6 bases at V and 1 base at J, with 9 bases between the two ends. This CDR3 has 13 residues. CDR3 nucleotide sequence: TGTGCCAGCAGGTCGCCCGGGAACACTGAAGCTTTCTTT. It specifies CASRSPGNTEAFF.

V is TRBV9 and J is TRBJ2-5; maybe TRBD2 (6 bases). The CDR3 contains 15 residues. Germline V gives CDR1 SGDLS, CDR2 YYNGEE. V was trimmed by 0 bases and J by 4 bases, leaving 13 bases between them. The CDR3 reads CASSVAQGGGETQYF. The CDR3 DNA reads as TGTGCCAGCAGCGTAGCCCAGGGAGGCGGAGAGACCCAGTACTTC.

This chain connects TRBV10-1 to TRBJ2-3, with TRBD2 identical over 14 bases. The CDR3 totals 15 residues. Trimming at V came to 5 bases and at J to 7 bases, leaving 5 bases not matched to a gene. The germline CDR1 and CDR2 sequences are WNHNN and SYGVQD (reference sequence). The CDR3 region is CASSPTSGGANTQYF. CDR3 bases: TGCGCCAGCAGTCCGACTAGCGGGGGGGCTAATACGCAGTATTTT.

The rearrangement uses TRBV10-3 and TRBJ1-2; possible D gene TRBD1, 5 bases. The germline CDR1 and CDR2 sequences are ENHRY and SYGVKD. V was pared by 8 bases and J by 5 bases, with 18 bases between. The CDR3 sequence is 14 residues long. Here the CDR3 reads CAIQEPDSLYGYTF. As DNA, the CDR3 is TGTGCCATCCAAGAACCCGACAGCCTGTATGGCTACACCTTC.

The chain carries TRBV6-5 and TRBJ2-3; 8 bases align to TRBD2. V was clipped by 2 bases and J by 1 base; unmatched bases: 5. Germline CDR1 reads MNHEY; CDR2 reads SVGAGI. The CDR3 is made up of 16 amino acids. CDR3 protein: CASSYGSAGGTDTQYF. The CDR3 DNA follows: TGTGCCAGCAGTTACGGCTCAGCGGGGGGCACAGATACGCAGTATTTT.

V and J are TRBV7-9 and TRBJ2-7; D is uncertain. The germline gives CDR1 SEHNR, CDR2 FQNEAQ (reference sequence). This CDR3 region has 12 residues. Trimming left V 4 bases short and J 2 bases short, with 6 bases between. Here the CDR3 reads CASSSGPYEQYF. In DNA, the CDR3 is TGTGCCAGCAGCTCTGGGCCCTACGAGCAGTACTTC.

The chain recombines TRBV5-6 with TRBJ1-2; the match to TRBD1 covers 8 bases. Trimming at V came to 0 bases and at J to 5 bases, leaving 6 bases not matched to a gene. The germline V gene has CDR1 SGHDT and CDR2 YYEEEE. The CDR3 has 15 amino acids. As DNA, the CDR3 is TGTGCCAGCAGCTTGGGCACAGGGGGGCTGTATGGCTACACCTTC. Translating it yields CASSLGTGGLYGYTF.

The J gene is TRBJ2-5, the V gene TRBV18, with 8 positions matching TRBD1. CDR3 length equals 13 residues. V lost 1 base, J lost 5 bases, and 0 bases stayed unmatched. CDR1 and CDR2 from the germline V gene are KGHSH and LQKENI. Written as DNA, the CDR3 is TGTGCCAGCTCACCACGGGACAGGGAGACCCAGTACTTC. Residues: CASSPRDRETQYF.

The table lists this clone with a count of one. The gene calls are TRBV7-9 and TRBJ1-3; maybe TRBD1 (5 bases). The CDR3 has 15 residues. Trimming cost V 5 bases and J 1 base, with 12 bases left between them. Germline values: CDR1 SEHNR, CDR2 FQNEAQ (reference sequence). The CDR3 loop reads CASSPRVASGNTIYF. Written as DNA, the CDR3 is TGTGCCAGCAGCCCCAGGGTAGCATCTGGAAACACCATATATTTT.